This T cell receptor (beta chain) was found in a study of T cell repertoires in cytomegalovirus infection. V dropped 4 bases and J dropped 6 bases, with 15 bases sitting between them. Germline CDR1 and CDR2: SGHTA and FQGNSA. The CDR3 loop spans 15 amino acids. As for this clonotype: The antigen is not known.

TCRdb reprocessed the reads via MiXCR and lists one record per CDR3 protein. The sample shows 450,000 to 600,000 distinct CDR3 sequences, about 42% of them seen only once. The receptor was derived from a human donor in good health (CMV status not recorded). Some clones in this sample may be carry-over from other donors' samples. The material sequenced was cultured PBMCs, taken from culture after CMV antigen stimulation. The chain links TRBV7-2 to TRBJ2-2, with D perhaps matching TRBD2 (5 bases). The CDR3 reads CASSSHGEGAGELFF. DNA for the CDR3: TGTGCCAGCAGCTCACATGGAGAGGGCGCCGGGGAGCTGTTTTTT.